The 17 T cell receptor beta chains presented below share a single source sample, sequenced in a study of blood T cell repertoires in COVID-19. The repertoire was sequenced with immunoSEQ multiplex PCR; TCRdb's copy has only in-frame clones and lacks some. The sample carries roughly 380,000 clones, roughly 84% recorded once. Sequencing was done on a sample of PBMCs or T cells enriched from blood (not recorded which). The source of these receptors is a woman in her twenties or thirties who had recovered from COVID-19.

This chain uses TRBV10-3 with TRBJ2-7; a possible D gene is TRBD1 (5 bases). V was cut by 6 bases and J by 4 bases, with 7 bases left in between. This CDR3 has 11 residues. CDR1 and CDR2 (germline): ENHRY, SYGVKD. CDR3 region: CAIRQAYEQYF. The CDR3 DNA is TGTGCCATCAGACAGGCTTACGAGCAGTACTTC.

The gene calls are TRBV6-5 and TRBJ1-1; the D gene is possibly TRBD1 (6 bases). Between the trimmed V and J ends, which lost 2 bases and 1 base, there was a span of 8 bases. Germline-derived CDR1 and CDR2 are MNHEY and SVGAGI. CDR3 length: 14 amino acids. CDR3 residues: CASSYVGGNTEAFF. Here the CDR3 DNA reads TGTGCCAGCAGTTACGTAGGGGGGAACACTGAAGCTTTCTTT.

This chain joins TRBV7-2 and TRBJ1-4, with D possibly matching TRBD1 (6 bases). Deletions cut 5 bases from V and 7 bases from J, with 20 bases between. Germline CDR1 and CDR2: SGHTA and FQGNSA. The CDR3 is 16 residues long. This chain's CDR3 is CASSMNSAGAREKLFF. CDR3 bases: TGTGCCAGCAGCATGAACAGTGCGGGGGCGCGTGAAAAACTGTTTTTT. Full variable domain (rest looked up from reference TRBV7-2 and TRBJ1-4): GAGVSQSPSNKVTEKGKDVELRCDPISGHTALYWYRQSLGQGLEFLIYFQGNSAPDKSGLPSDRFSAERTGGSVSTLTIQRTQQEDSAVYLCASSMNSAGAREKLFFGSGTQLSVL.

The CDR3 nucleotides are TGTGCCAGCAGCCAAGAAGGTACAGGGATTAGCAATCAGCCCCAGCATTTT. Protein sequence: CASSQEGTGISNQPQHF. The chain couples TRBV4-2 to TRBJ1-5; D is possibly TRBD1 (6 bases). The CDR3 has 17 amino acids. The V end was cut by 0 bases, the J end by 0 bases, with 12 bases between. Germline-derived CDR1 and CDR2 are LGHNA and YNFKEQ.

The chain has TRBV7-6 and TRBJ2-5; 11 bases align to TRBD2. V shed 1 base, J shed 3 bases, and the junction held 10 bases outside the gene matches. CDR1 is SGHVS, CDR2 FNYEAQ, per germline. The length of the CDR3 is 18 residues. CDR3 sequence: CASSLGDRGLAEEETQYF. CDR3 coding DNA: TGTGCCAGCAGCTTAGGTGACCGGGGACTAGCGGAGGAAGAGACCCAGTACTTC.

The rearrangement uses TRBV4-2 and TRBJ2-7; TRBD2 aligns across 15 bases. V trimming: 3 bases; J trimming: 6 bases; junction bases outside the gene matches: 6. CDR1 and CDR2 from the germline V gene are LGHNA and YNFKEQ. This CDR3 is 16 amino acids long. DNA of the CDR3: TGTGCCAGCAGCCAGGCCGGGACTAGCGGGAGGTCCGAGCAGTACTTC. Its translation is CASSQAGTSGRSEQYF.

The chain joins TRBV5-1 to TRBJ2-5, with TRBD2 identical over 7 bases. Germline CDR1 reads SGHRS; CDR2 reads YFSETQ. Unmatched junction bases numbered 4, after V lost 0 bases and J lost 2 bases. This CDR3 is built from 15 residues. CDR3 nucleotide sequence: TGCGCCAGCAGCTTGGCTGGGGGGGGACAAGAGACCCAGTACTTC. The encoded protein is CASSLAGGGQETQYF.

The chain has TRBV24-1 and TRBJ2-3, with 12 bases lining up with TRBD2. V lost 3 bases, J lost 9 bases, and 6 bases stayed unmatched. Looked up from germline, CDR1 is KGHDR and CDR2 is SFDVKD. The CDR3 consists of 15 residues. As DNA, the CDR3 is TGTGCCACCAGTGATCTAGCGGGAGGGCCTCAGACGCAGTATTTT. Protein: CATSDLAGGPQTQYF.

This clone has only one observation. The J gene is TRBJ1-4, the V gene TRBV5-1; 8 positions agree with TRBD1. Germline CDR1 is SGHRS and CDR2 is YFSETQ. V shed 1 base, J shed 4 bases, and the junction held 6 bases outside the gene matches. The length of the CDR3 is 16 residues. The CDR3: CASSLRQGAVNEKLFF. The CDR3 DNA is TGCGCCAGCAGCTTGAGGCAGGGGGCAGTTAATGAAAAACTGTTTTTT.

The chain uses TRBV19 and TRBJ1-2; unclear D gene. The CDR3 loop spans 16 amino acids. CDR1 is LNHDA and CDR2 is SQIVND in the germline V gene (reference sequence). V dropped 3 bases and J dropped 5 bases, with 19 bases sitting between them. The CDR3 DNA sequence: TGTGCCAGTAGTATGAGTACGGTCCCGAGGATGTATGGCTACACCTTC. Translated: CASSMSTVPRMYGYTF.

The chain joins TRBV19 to TRBJ2-1, with 8 nucleotides matching TRBD1. V shed 7 bases, J shed 7 bases, and the junction held 15 bases outside the gene matches. The germline CDR1 and CDR2 sequences are LNHDA and SQIVND (reference sequence). CDR3 size: 16 residues. The CDR3 nucleotides are TGTGCCAGTACCCCCACGACAGGGGCTTATGGGAATGAGCAGTTCTTC. This gives the protein CASTPTTGAYGNEQFF.

The CDR3 reads CAIPVQEASYEQYF. CDR3 DNA sequence: TGTGCCATCCCAGTGCAGGAGGCGTCCTACGAGCAGTACTTC. The chain joins TRBV6-5 to TRBJ2-7; a possible D gene is TRBD2 (5 bases). V was cut by 10 bases and J by 1 base, with 17 bases left in between. Germline V gives CDR1 MNHEY, CDR2 SVGAGI. The CDR3 has 14 residues.

This clone was seen a few times. The chain employs TRBV28 and TRBJ1-2; TRBD1 agrees at 11 bases. Per the germline V gene, CDR1 is MDHEN and CDR2 is SYDVKM. The CDR3 sequence is 16 residues long. V trimming: 6 bases; J trimming: 5 bases; junction bases outside the gene matches: 11. This chain's CDR3 is CASRKGTGGRGYGYTF. The CDR3 DNA reads as TGTGCCAGCAGAAAGGGGACAGGGGGGAGAGGGTATGGCTACACCTTC.

CDR3 sequence reads: CASRRDYNEQFF. CDR3 nucleotide sequence: TGTGCCAGCAGGCGGGACTACAATGAGCAGTTCTTC. This chain joins TRBV27 and TRBJ2-1; TRBD2 might be the D (6 bases). This CDR3 contains 12 residues. V was shortened by 6 bases and J by 3 bases, with 6 bases between the two germline ends. The V gene's germline CDR1 is MNHEY and CDR2 SMNVEV (reference sequence).

The rearrangement uses TRBV7-2 and TRBJ1-5; the match to TRBD1 covers 7 bases. The germline CDR1 and CDR2 sequences are SGHTA and FQGNSA. The CDR3 has 15 amino acids. CDR3 sequence (DNA): TGTGCGTCTGCTCGAAACACAGGGGCCGATCAGCCCCAGCATTTT. Translating gives CASARNTGADQPQHF.

This sequence joins TRBV3-1 (or the pseudogene TRBV3-2) and TRBJ1-5; D gene ambiguous. V was clipped by 1 base and J by 6 bases, with 13 bases between them. This CDR3 is built from 15 residues. Germline V gene data show CDR1 as LGHDT and CDR2 as YNNKEL (reference sequence). CDR3 in amino acids: CASSQGSHSSQPQHF. The DNA for the CDR3 is TGTGCCAGCAGCCAAGGGTCCCATAGTAGTCAGCCCCAGCATTTT.

This chain links TRBV6-1 with TRBJ1-6; no definite D call. CDR1 is MNHNS and CDR2 is SASEGT in the germline V gene. V was cut by 2 bases and J by 9 bases, with 17 bases left in between. The length of the CDR3 is 16 residues. The DNA of the CDR3 is TGTGCCAGCAGTGAACTTTTGGCATCAACGGGTTCACCCCTCCACTTT. Protein product: CASSELLASTGSPLHF.